Listed here are 6 T cell receptor beta chains from one sample, sequenced in a study of vaccination effects on CD4 cells after COVID-19. The data were produced by immunoSEQ multiplex PCR, yet TCRdb's version contains in-frame clones alone and is incomplete. The table shows over 50,000 clones, with around 78% occurring only once. Expansion of antigen-specific CD4+ T cells with viral peptide pools was carried out by the ViraFEST assay before sequencing. Subsequent to a culture period of about ten days, CD4+ T cells were isolated. Participants were vaccinated with two doses of either the BNT162b2 or mRNA-1273 vaccine. Their target antigens are unknown. The specimen was CD4+ T cells from PBMCs cultured with HCoV-229E spike peptides, collected after COVID-19 vaccination. These receptors originate from a human donor who received a COVID-19 vaccine.

The rearrangement links TRBV7-2 to TRBJ1-1, with D possibly TRBD1 on 5 matching bases. Germline lookup yields CDR1 SGHTA and CDR2 FQGNSA. CDR3 length equals 17 residues. Trimming took 1 base from V and 0 from J, leaving 15 bases between them. CDR3 sequence reads: CASSLGVWGTMNTEAFF. CDR3 coding DNA: TGTGCCAGCAGCTTAGGCGTTTGGGGGACGATGAACACTGAAGCTTTCTTT.

This clone turned up a few times. V and J are TRBV11-2 and TRBJ2-7, with TRBD2 matching 8 bases. The CDR3 sequence is 18 residues long. V lost 3 bases, J lost 0 bases, and 13 bases stayed unmatched. Germline CDR1 and CDR2: SGHAT and FQNNGV. The CDR3 sequence is CASSFPWGGGGSSYEQYV. Here the CDR3 DNA reads TGTGCCAGCAGCTTCCCCTGGGGGGGCGGGGGGTCCTCCTACGAGCAGTACGTC.

The chain combines TRBV6-5 with TRBJ2-5, with D possibly TRBD2 on 5 matching bases. Germline assignment: CDR1 MNHEY and CDR2 SVGAGI. The CDR3 is made up of 12 amino acids. Between the trimmed V and J ends, which lost 7 bases and 4 bases, there was a span of 10 bases. The CDR3: CASKDSRETQYF. CDR3 in DNA: TGTGCCAGCAAGGACTCTCGAGAGACCCAGTACTTC.

This chain joins TRBV18 and TRBJ1-5; 9 positions match TRBD1. V lost 4 bases, J lost 2 bases, and 12 bases stayed unmatched. Germline CDR1 KGHSH, CDR2 LQKENI. The CDR3 runs to 18 residues. DNA of the CDR3: TGTGCCAGCTCACGTGCCGGGACAGGGAATGTCGGCAATCAGCCCCAGCATTTT. Translated, it gives CASSRAGTGNVGNQPQHF.

The chain employs TRBV19 and TRBJ1-2; no clear D. The V and J ends lost 7 bases and 1 base respectively, with 16 bases between them. Per the germline V gene, CDR1 is LNHDA and CDR2 is SQIVND (reference sequence). The CDR3 spans 15 residues. DNA for the CDR3: TGTGCCAGTAAACTTTCGGCGAGGGTTAACTATGGCTACACCTTC. Protein sequence: CASKLSARVNYGYTF.

The rearrangement uses TRBV11-2 and TRBJ2-1; D may be TRBD1 or TRBD2 (7 bases each). V lost 5 bases, J lost 4 bases, and 21 bases lay in between. This CDR3 has 17 residues. Germline lookup yields CDR1 SGHAT and CDR2 FQNNGV. As DNA, the CDR3 is TGTGCCAGCAGCCCCAGGGGGGGCGGGACAGTGTACAATGAGCAGTTCTTC. It yields the protein CASSPRGGGTVYNEQFF.